What follows are 18 T cell receptor beta chains derived from one specimen sequenced in a study of T cell responses to AZD1222 COVID-19 vaccine. Method: immunoSEQ multiplex PCR; TCRdb's copy keeps in-frame clones and lacks some. Of approximately 90,000 clones in the sample, approximately 86% were seen once. This sample comprised peripheral blood, obtained on day 0 of AZD1222 vaccination. These receptors all come from an adult in good health.

The rearrangement joins TRBV19 to TRBJ1-3; maybe TRBD1 (6 bases). The CDR3 contains 16 residues. Germline CDR1 LNHDA, CDR2 SQIVND (reference sequence). V gave up 6 bases and J gave up 2 bases, with 17 bases separating them. The CDR3 protein is CASSPTSGEPGNTIYF. The DNA of the CDR3 is TGTGCCAGTAGCCCCACCTCAGGGGAGCCTGGAAACACCATATATTTT. The variable domain in full, with the rest retrieved from reference TRBV19 and TRBJ1-3, is DGGITQSPKYLFRKEGQNVTLSCEQNLNHDAMYWYRQDPGQGLRLIYYSQIVNDFQKGDIAEGYSVSREKKESFPLTVTSAQKNPTAFYLCASSPTSGEPGNTIYFGEGSWLTVV.

The CDR3 DNA is TGTGCCAGTAGTATTGTTGGCGGGGCTTCCTACAATGAGCAGTTCTTC. It encodes CASSIVGGASYNEQFF. This chain connects TRBV19 to TRBJ2-1; weak D call: TRBD2 (6 bases). Between the trimmed V and J ends, which lost 3 bases and 1 base, there was a span of 13 bases. Germline-derived CDR1 and CDR2 are LNHDA and SQIVND (reference sequence). The CDR3 is 16 amino acids.

This clone was observed once. This chain connects TRBV9 to TRBJ1-5, with no clear D. The CDR3 has 13 amino acids. Trimming pared 4 bases from V and 5 bases from J, leaving 10 bases between. Germline-derived CDR1 and CDR2 are SGDLS and YYNGEE. The CDR3 region is CASSYLPDQPQHF. The CDR3 DNA reads TGTGCCAGCAGCTACCTCCCCGATCAGCCCCAGCATTTT.

The rearrangement joins TRBV5-1 to TRBJ2-7; the match to TRBD2 covers 14 bases. The CDR3 totals 15 residues. V lost 4 bases and J lost 6; bases outside the gene matches: 6. Germline CDR1 is SGHRS and CDR2 is YFSETQ. The CDR3, as DNA: TGCGCCAGCAGCCTTGGGACTAGCGGGAGTATCGAGCAGTACTTC. Its translation: CASSLGTSGSIEQYF.

This chain joins TRBV28 and TRBJ1-1, with a possible D match to TRBD1 (5 bases). CDR3 size: 16 residues. V dropped 4 bases and J dropped 0 bases, with 15 bases sitting between them. CDR1 MDHEN and CDR2 SYDVKM come from the germline V gene. The CDR3 spells CASSSQRQRLNTEAFF. The DNA for the CDR3 is TGTGCCAGCAGTTCCCAAAGACAGAGGTTGAACACTGAAGCTTTCTTT.

J is TRBJ1-2 and V is TRBV5-1, with 7 bases lining up with TRBD1. This CDR3 is built from 14 residues. The J segment lost 8 bases and the V segment lost 4 bases, leaving 11 bases of the junction unmatched. Germline V CDR1 and CDR2: SGHRS, YFSETQ. The CDR3 spells CASSRGQDRGGYTF. CDR3 bases: TGCGCCAGCAGCCGAGGACAGGACCGGGGAGGCTACACCTTC.

Only a few counts were recorded for this clone. The V gene is TRBV5-4, the J gene TRBJ2-6; D may be TRBD2 (5 bases). Germline V gene sequence: CDR1 SGHNT, CDR2 YYREEE (reference sequence). The CDR3 has 16 amino acids. V lost 0 bases and J lost 0, with 7 bases in between. CDR3: CASSLGGYSGANVLTF. The CDR3, as DNA: TGTGCCAGCAGCTTGGGCGGGTACTCTGGGGCCAACGTCCTGACTTTC.

The V gene is TRBV20-1, the J gene TRBJ2-1; D remains ambiguous. Per germline, CDR1 DFQATT and CDR2 SNEGSKA (reference sequence). V lost 5 bases and J lost 7, with 9 bases in between. This CDR3 is built from 11 residues. In nucleotides, the CDR3 is TGCAGTGCTGGACCCGGAAATGAGCAGTTCTTC. Translating it yields CSAGPGNEQFF.

The gene calls are TRBV19 and TRBJ2-3; D may correspond to TRBD1 or TRBD2 (5 bases each). V was shortened by 1 base and J by 7 bases, with 18 bases between the two germline ends. CDR3 size: 16 residues. CDR1 and CDR2 (germline): LNHDA, SQIVND (reference sequence). The CDR3 is CASSIALAGTWNTQYF. In nucleotides, the CDR3 is TGTGCCAGTAGTATAGCTCTTGCCGGGACCTGGAATACGCAGTATTTT.

This chain links TRBV28 with TRBJ1-5; D is uncertain. The germline V and J ends were trimmed by 4 bases and 7 bases, with 23 bases remaining between them. Germline CDR1 and CDR2: MDHEN and SYDVKM. The CDR3 has 17 amino acids. The CDR3: CASSSSQRTGSRQPQHF. For the CDR3, the DNA is TGTGCCAGCAGTTCATCTCAGAGGACGGGGAGTAGGCAGCCCCAGCATTTT. Variable domain in full (rest from reference TRBV28 and TRBJ1-5): DVKVTQSSRYLVKRTGEKVFLECVQDMDHENMFWYRQDPGLGLRLIYFSYDVKMKEKGDIPEGYSVSREKKERFSLILESASTNQTSMYLCASSSSQRTGSRQPQHFGDGTRLSIL.

In this sample, this clone turned up once. The chain employs TRBV11-2 and TRBJ2-3; 13 bases fit TRBD2. V lost 3 bases and J lost 0; bases outside the gene matches: 9. The CDR3 covers 19 residues. The V gene's germline CDR1 is SGHAT and CDR2 FQNNGV. The CDR3 DNA reads TGTGCCAGCAGCTTGAGGGGACTAGCGGGGACCCATAGCACAGATACGCAGTATTTT. Translation gives CASSLRGLAGTHSTDTQYF.

The CDR3 sequence: CASSLWDRVAGELFF. The CDR3 DNA is TGTGCCAGCAGCTTATGGGACAGGGTGGCCGGGGAGCTGTTTTTT. The V call is TRBV7-2, the J call TRBJ2-2; TRBD1 aligns across 9 bases. The junction had 4 bases not matched to a gene; V was cut back by 2 bases and J by 6 bases. This CDR3 spans 15 amino acids. Germline CDR1 and CDR2: SGHTA and FQGNSA.

The V gene is TRBV9, the J gene TRBJ2-3, with TRBD1 as a possible D gene (6 bases). Trimming left V 0 bases short and J 2 bases short, with 19 bases between. Germline lookup yields CDR1 SGDLS and CDR2 YYNGEE. The CDR3 extends over 18 amino acids. Here the CDR3 reads CASSVAPHGQGPTDTQYF. DNA for the CDR3: TGTGCCAGCAGCGTAGCCCCCCACGGTCAGGGGCCCACAGATACGCAGTATTTT.

This sequence joins TRBV28 and TRBJ1-2; the D gene is possibly TRBD1 (6 bases). V was shortened by 5 bases and J by 4 bases, with 20 bases between the two germline ends. The V gene's germline CDR1 is MDHEN and CDR2 SYDVKM. The CDR3 is 16 residues long. The CDR3 DNA follows: TGTGCCAGCAGTGACTGGGGGGCAGGGGTCTCCTATGGCTACACCTTC. It yields the protein CASSDWGAGVSYGYTF.

The V and J genes are TRBV7-2 and TRBJ2-5; 8 bases map to TRBD2. Losses at the gene ends were 3 bases for V and 4 bases for J; bases not matched to a gene: 1. CDR3 length equals 13 residues. The germline gives CDR1 SGHTA, CDR2 FQGNSA. The CDR3 nucleotides read TGTGCCAGCAGCTTGCTAGCGGGAGAGACCCAGTACTTC. Translation gives CASSLLAGETQYF.

This rearrangement joins TRBV4-2 to TRBJ2-7; D is perhaps TRBD2 (6 bases). Germline values: CDR1 LGHNA, CDR2 YNFKEQ. The CDR3 is 14 residues long. Trimming cost V 8 bases and J 2 bases, with 16 bases left between them. CDR3 residues: CASGSGRDTYEQYF. CDR3 nucleotide sequence: TGTGCCAGCGGAAGCGGGCGGGATACCTACGAGCAGTACTTC.

CDR3 amino acids: CASTAALNEQFF. The CDR3 nucleotides read TGTGCCAGCACGGCTGCTCTCAATGAGCAGTTCTTC. V is TRBV7-2 and J is TRBJ2-1; D remains ambiguous. CDR3 length: 12 amino acids. With 7 bases removed from V and 6 bases from J, the gap between germline ends came to 10 bases. Germline loops: CDR1 SGHTA, CDR2 FQGNSA. Complete variable domain (other parts from reference TRBV7-2 and TRBJ2-1): GAGVSQSPSNKVTEKGKDVELRCDPISGHTALYWYRQSLGQGLEFLIYFQGNSAPDKSGLPSDRFSAERTGGSVSTLTIQRTQQEDSAVYLCASTAALNEQFFGPGTRLTVL.

The gene calls are TRBV6-2 or TRBV6-3 and TRBJ2-5, with TRBD1 identical over 9 bases. Unmatched junction bases numbered 9, after V lost 5 bases and J lost 5 bases. This CDR3 has 15 amino acids. Germline assignment: CDR1 MNHEY and CDR2 SVGEGT. CDR3 protein: CASSRLGQGLETQYF. The CDR3 DNA reads as TGTGCCAGCAGTAGATTGGGACAGGGCTTGGAGACCCAGTACTTC.